This TCR beta chain appears in the sequencing data of a study of shared clonotypes between healthy human individuals (dated by TCRdb to the early 2020s). With regard to the full study: Two women and a few men aged 18 to 49 years were included in the cohort. For each donor, three plates each were used for CD4 naive and CD4 memory, two plates were used for CD8 naive, and one plate was used for CD8 memory. To estimate repertoire size and how much clonotype sharing occurs between individuals, the study deeply sequenced the blood TCR repertoires of five or six healthy adults. Different laboratories and diverse techniques were used to prepare libraries and sequence TCR repertoires, to increase sequencing depth and limit assay-specific biases. Leukapheresis yielded between about 0.85 and 9 billion PBMCs per donor.

What the work shows at the level of the full study, not this receptor alone: Based on pairwise subsampling, the degree of clonotype sharing among donors was expected to be affected by sequencing depth. Because the study included a small number of donors, the genetic and exposure-history diversity represented was limited. Even with the large sequencing depth, rarefaction of the sorted-subset datasets indicated that sequencing was incomplete. Sampling was limited to blood, and TCR repertoires in tissue likely differ from TCR repertoires in blood. When a handful of donors were compared, the shared fraction of clonotypes was about 5% for naive CD4, more than 3% for naive CD8, 2.3% for memory CD4, and 0.3% to 0.5% for memory CD8. Naive subsets generally had larger estimated clonotype richness than memory subsets. Compared with non-shared clonotypes, the clonotypes found in all four sorted-subset donors had higher generation probabilities.

CD8 naive samples were obtained by positive selection for CCR7 among CD45RO-negative cells, yielding a CD45RA+CCR7+ population from which TemRA cells were excluded. The donors were healthy, HIV-negative adults who had no recently reported acute infections or vaccinations. Only Caucasian adults living in Nashville, Tennessee, USA were represented among the donors. After blood collection by leukapheresis, PBMCs were isolated using Ficoll-Histopaque density gradient centrifugation and then cryopreserved in the vapor phase of liquid nitrogen. Analytical flow cytometry was used to check the purity and quantity of each magnetically sorted T cell population. Genomic DNA was isolated from each sorted fraction and quantified by UV absorbance on a Nanodrop 2000c. TCR CDR3 regions were amplified from genomic DNA by multiplex PCR using the deep immunoSEQ assay. Extracted genomic DNA from each cell subset was spread evenly across all wells of several immunoSEQ 96-well plates, with each plate serving as a replicate. For sorted subsets, each replicate PCR was loaded with 200 ng genomic DNA, equivalent to some 27,000 T cell genomes. Purified libraries were quantified with a Qubit 3.0 fluorometer, sized on a Bioanalyzer 2100, and re-quantified with the KAPA Library Quantification kit. A separate single-read 150-cycle Illumina NextSeq 550 flow cell was used to sequence each immunoSEQ 96-well plate. As for the authors' bioinformatics: The immunoSEQ output contained only junctional sequences without quality scores, so filtering could not match that applied to full-length reads. Sequences were annotated with PyIR, a Python wrapper for IgBLAST v1.9, using IMGT germline references to assign V/J genes and CDR3. Any read was removed if the V/J assignment was weak (E-value above 1e-6), the CDR3 was missing, or the read contained stop codons, out-of-frame junctions, or ambiguous translated residues. A V3J clonotype was defined by an identical inferred V gene, J gene, and CDR3 amino acid sequence. To compute the percentage overlap between repertoires, the number of shared unique clonotypes was divided by the size of the smaller repertoire. Richness of each repertoire was evaluated using RTK rarefaction, the Chao1 estimator, and Recon v2.1 estimates of unobserved clonotypes. OLGA was used to compute generation probabilities for all TCRbeta clonotypes that the gDNA method yielded from a handful of donors. The source is immuneACCESS, and TCRdb retained only in-frame sequences with V and J called. Part of the clones is not carried over; for the studies checked, unresolved V genes explain less than half of this, and the remainder is unexplained. The V and J calls and clone size are taken from that table; D and trimming were inferred from the DNA. This sample has 550,000 to 600,000 clones in its table, and roughly 98% of those were observed once. Around 0.3% of the sample goes to the ten largest clones.

After removal of 3 bases from V and 4 bases from J, the junction retains 5 bases not matched to a gene. CDR1 and CDR2, per the germline V gene, are MDHEN and SYDVKM. Spanning cysteine to phenylalanine, the CDR3 consists of 15 amino acids. The retained sequence is limited to the CDR3, 45 bases, with the frame set at the first base. With respect to this clone: This receptor's antigen is unknown. The record has no base qualities; no much larger clone is one base away.

The source of this sequence is a man aged 30-40 years in good health. The rearranged segments are TRBV28 and TRBJ2-5; 10 junctional bases match TRBD1. The sequencing input was naive CD8+ T cells sorted from blood. The sample's cell subset or site label is to be understood as: CD45RA+CCR7+. Here is the DNA: TGTGCCAGCAGTTTGGGACAGGGGATGGGAGAGACCCAGTACTTC. This yields the protein CASSLGQGMGETQYF. Joined to the reference TRBV28 and TRBJ2-5 proteins, this CDR3 gives the full variable domain: DVKVTQSSRYLVKRTGEKVFLECVQDMDHENMFWYRQDPGLGLRLIYFSYDVKMKEKGDIPEGYSVSREKKERFSLILESASTNQTSMYLCASSLGQGMGETQYFGPGTRLLVL.